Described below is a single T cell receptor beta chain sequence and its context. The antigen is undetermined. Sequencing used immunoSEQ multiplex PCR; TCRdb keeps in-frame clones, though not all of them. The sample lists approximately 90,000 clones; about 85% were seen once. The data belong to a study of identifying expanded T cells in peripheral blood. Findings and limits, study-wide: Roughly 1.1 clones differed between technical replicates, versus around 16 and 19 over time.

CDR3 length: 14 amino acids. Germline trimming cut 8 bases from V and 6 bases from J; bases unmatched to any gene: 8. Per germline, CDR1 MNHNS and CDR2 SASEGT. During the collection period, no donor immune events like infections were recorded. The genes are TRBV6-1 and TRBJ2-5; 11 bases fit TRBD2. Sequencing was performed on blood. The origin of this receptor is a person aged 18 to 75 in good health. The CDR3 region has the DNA TGTGCCAGCTCTAGACTAGCGGGGAGCCAGACCCAGTACTTC. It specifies CASSRLAGSQTQYF.